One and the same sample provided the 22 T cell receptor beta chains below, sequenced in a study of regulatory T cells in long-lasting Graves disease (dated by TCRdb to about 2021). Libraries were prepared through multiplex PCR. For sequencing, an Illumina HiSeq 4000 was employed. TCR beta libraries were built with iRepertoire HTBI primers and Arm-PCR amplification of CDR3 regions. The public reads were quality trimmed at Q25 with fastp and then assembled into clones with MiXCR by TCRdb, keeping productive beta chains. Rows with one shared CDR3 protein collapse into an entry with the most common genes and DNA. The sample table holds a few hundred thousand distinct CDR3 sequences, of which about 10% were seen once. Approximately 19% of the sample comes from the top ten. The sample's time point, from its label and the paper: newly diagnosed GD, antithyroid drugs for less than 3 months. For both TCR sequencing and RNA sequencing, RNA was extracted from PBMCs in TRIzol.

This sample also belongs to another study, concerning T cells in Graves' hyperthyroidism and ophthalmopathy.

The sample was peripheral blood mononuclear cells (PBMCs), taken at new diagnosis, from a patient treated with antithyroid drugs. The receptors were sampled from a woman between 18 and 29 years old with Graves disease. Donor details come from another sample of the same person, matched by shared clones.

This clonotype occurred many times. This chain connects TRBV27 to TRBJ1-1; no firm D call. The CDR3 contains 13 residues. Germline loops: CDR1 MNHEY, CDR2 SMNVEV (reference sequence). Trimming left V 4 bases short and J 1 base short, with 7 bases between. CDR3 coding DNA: TGTGCCAGCAGTTCCGGACGGAACACTGAAGCTTTCTTT. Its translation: CASSSGRNTEAFF.

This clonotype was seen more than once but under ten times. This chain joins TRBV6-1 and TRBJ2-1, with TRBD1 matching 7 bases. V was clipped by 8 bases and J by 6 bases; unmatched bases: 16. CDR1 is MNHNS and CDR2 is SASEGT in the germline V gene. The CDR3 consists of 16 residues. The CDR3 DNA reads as TGTGCCAGCGGCAACCGCCGACAGGGACCGATCAATGAGCAGTTCTTC. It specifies CASGNRRQGPINEQFF.

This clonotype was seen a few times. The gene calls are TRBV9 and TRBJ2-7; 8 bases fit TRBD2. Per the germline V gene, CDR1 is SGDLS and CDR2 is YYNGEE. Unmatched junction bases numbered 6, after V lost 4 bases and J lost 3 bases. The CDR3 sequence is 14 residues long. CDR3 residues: CASSPGGGGYEQYF. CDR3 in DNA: TGTGCCAGCAGCCCCGGGGGGGGGGGCTACGAGCAGTACTTC.

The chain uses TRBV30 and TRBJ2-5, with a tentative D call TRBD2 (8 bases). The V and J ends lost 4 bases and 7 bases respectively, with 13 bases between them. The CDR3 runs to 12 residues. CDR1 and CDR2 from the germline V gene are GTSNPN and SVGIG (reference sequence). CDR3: CAWKGAGGTQYF. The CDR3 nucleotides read TGTGCCTGGAAGGGGGCGGGGGGGACCCAGTACTTC.

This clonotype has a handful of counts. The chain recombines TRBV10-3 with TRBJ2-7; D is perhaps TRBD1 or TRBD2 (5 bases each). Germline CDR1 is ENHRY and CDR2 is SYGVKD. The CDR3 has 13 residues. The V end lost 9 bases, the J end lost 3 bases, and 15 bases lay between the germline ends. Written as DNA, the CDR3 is TGTGCCATAGGGGAGAAAGTGAGCTACGAGCAGTACTTC. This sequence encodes CAIGEKVSYEQYF.

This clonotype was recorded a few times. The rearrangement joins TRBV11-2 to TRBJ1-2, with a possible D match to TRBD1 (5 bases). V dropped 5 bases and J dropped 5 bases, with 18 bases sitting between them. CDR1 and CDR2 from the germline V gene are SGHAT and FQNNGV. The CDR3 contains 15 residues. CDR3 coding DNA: TGTGCCAGCAGCATTCGGGAGGGACCCTATTATGGCTACACCTTC. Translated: CASSIREGPYYGYTF.

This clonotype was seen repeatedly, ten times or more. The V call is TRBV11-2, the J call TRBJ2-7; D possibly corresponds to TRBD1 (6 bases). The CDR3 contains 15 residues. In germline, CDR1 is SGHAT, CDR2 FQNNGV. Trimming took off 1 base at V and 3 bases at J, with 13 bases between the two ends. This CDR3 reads CASSLGGGRVYEQYF. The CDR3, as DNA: TGTGCCAGCAGCTTAGGAGGGGGAAGGGTCTACGAGCAGTACTTC.

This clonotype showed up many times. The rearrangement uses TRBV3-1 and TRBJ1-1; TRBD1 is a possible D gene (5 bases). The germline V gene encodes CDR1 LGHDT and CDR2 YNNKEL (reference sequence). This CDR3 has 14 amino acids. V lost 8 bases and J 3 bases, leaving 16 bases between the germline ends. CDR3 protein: CASERGWGYTEAFF. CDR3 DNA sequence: TGTGCCAGCGAACGGGGGTGGGGATACACTGAAGCTTTCTTT.

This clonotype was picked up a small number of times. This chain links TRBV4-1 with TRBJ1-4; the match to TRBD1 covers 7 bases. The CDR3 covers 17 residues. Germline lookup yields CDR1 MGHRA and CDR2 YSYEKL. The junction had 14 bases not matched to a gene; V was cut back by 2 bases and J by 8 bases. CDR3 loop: CASSQSGYRGLGEKLFF. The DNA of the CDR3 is TGCGCCAGCAGCCAATCCGGATACAGGGGTTTAGGCGAAAAACTGTTTTTT.

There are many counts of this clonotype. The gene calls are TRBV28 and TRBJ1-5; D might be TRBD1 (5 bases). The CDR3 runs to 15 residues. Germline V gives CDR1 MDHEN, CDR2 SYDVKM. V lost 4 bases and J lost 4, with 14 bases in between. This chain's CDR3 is CASSSGTEGNQPQHF. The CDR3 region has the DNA TGTGCCAGCAGTTCAGGGACGGAGGGGAATCAGCCCCAGCATTTT.

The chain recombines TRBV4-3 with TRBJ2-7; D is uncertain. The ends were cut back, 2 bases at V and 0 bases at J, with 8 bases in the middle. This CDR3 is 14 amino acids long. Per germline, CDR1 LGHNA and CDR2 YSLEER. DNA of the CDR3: TGCGCCAGCAGCCAAAGTCTCAGCTCCTACGAGCAGTACTTC. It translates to CASSQSLSSYEQYF.

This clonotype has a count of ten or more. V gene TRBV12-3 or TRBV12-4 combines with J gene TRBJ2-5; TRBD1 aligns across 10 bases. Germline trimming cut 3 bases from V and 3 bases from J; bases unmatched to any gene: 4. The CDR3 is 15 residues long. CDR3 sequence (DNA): TGTGCCAGCAGTTTGAGGACAGGGGGAGAAGAGACCCAGTACTTC. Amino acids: CASSLRTGGEETQYF.

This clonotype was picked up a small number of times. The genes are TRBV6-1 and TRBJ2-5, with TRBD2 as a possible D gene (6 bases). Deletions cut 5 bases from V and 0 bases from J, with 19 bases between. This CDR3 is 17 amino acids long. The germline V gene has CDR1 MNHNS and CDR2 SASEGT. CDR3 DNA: TGTGCCAGCAGTCACCGTCGGCCGGTAGCGGACCAAGAGACCCAGTACTTC. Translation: CASSHRRPVADQETQYF.

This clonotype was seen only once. CDR3 in amino acids: CSARDLPSGGREETQYF. The CDR3, as DNA: TGCAGTGCTAGAGATCTACCTAGCGGGGGTAGAGAAGAGACCCAGTACTTC. This chain uses TRBV20-1 with TRBJ2-5; TRBD2 agrees at 10 bases. In germline, CDR1 is DFQATT, CDR2 SNEGSKA (reference sequence). V trimming: 0 bases; J trimming: 3 bases; junction bases outside the gene matches: 10. This CDR3 region has 17 residues.

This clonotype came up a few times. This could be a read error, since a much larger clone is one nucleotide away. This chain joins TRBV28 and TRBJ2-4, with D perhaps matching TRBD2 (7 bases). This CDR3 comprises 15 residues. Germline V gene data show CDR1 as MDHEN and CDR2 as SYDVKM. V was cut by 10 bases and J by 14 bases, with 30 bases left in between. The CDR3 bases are TGTGCCACCAAGGCCCACGGGGGCCAAGGGGGGGTCGAGTACTTC. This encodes CATKAHGGQGGVEYF.

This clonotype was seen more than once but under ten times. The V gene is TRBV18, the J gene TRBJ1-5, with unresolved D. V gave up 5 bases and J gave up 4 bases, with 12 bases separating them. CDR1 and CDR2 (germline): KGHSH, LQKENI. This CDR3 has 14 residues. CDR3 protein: CASSMVSGNQPQHF. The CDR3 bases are TGTGCCAGCTCAATGGTATCGGGGAATCAGCCCCAGCATTTT.

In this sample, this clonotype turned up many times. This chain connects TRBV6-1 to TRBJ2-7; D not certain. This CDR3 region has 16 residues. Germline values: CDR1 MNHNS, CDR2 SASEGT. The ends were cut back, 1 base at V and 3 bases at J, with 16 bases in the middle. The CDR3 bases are TGTGCCAGCAGTGAAGGGGCCCTTGACTTACGCTACGAGCAGTACTTC. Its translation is CASSEGALDLRYEQYF.

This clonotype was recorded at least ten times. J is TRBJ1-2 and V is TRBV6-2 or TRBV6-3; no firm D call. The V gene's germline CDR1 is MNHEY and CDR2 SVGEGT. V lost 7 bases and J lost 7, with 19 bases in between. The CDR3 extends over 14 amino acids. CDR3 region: CASTQRSATVGYTF. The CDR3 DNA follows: TGTGCCAGCACCCAAAGGTCGGCCACGGTTGGCTACACCTTC.

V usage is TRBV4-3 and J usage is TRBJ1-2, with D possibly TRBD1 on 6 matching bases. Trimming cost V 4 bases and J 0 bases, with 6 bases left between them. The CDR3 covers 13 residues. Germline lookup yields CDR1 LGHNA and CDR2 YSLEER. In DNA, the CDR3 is TGCGCCAGCAGCCGGGACACTAACTATGGCTACACCTTC. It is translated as CASSRDTNYGYTF.

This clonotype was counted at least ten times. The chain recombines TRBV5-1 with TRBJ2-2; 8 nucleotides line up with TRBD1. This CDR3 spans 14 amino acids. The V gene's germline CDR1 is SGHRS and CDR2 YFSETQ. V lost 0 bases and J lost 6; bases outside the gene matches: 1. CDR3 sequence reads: CASSLDRGSGELFF. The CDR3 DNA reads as TGCGCCAGCAGCTTGGACAGGGGGTCCGGGGAGCTGTTTTTT.

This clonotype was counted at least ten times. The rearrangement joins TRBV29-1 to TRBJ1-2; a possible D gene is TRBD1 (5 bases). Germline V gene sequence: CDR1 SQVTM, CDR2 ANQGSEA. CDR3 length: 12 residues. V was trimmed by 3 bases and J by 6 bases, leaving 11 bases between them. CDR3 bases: TGCAGCGTTGAGGACCAGGGAAATGGCTACACCTTC. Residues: CSVEDQGNGYTF.

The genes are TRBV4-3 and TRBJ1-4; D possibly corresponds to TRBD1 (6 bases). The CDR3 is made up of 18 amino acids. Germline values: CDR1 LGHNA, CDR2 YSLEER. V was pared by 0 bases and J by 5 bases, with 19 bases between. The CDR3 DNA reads TGCGCCAGCAGCCAAGATACCCCGGGGGGGCTTCGCAATGAAAAACTGTTTTTT. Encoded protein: CASSQDTPGGLRNEKLFF.